This T cell receptor (beta chain) appears in the sequencing data of a study of PD-1 blockade in classical Hodgkin lymphoma. Time point described: cycle 4 day 1 (C4D1), after less than 7 weeks of nivolumab. Every patient relapsed after autologous stem cell transplantation, and brentuximab vedotin exposure varied. This table comes from immunoSEQ multiplex PCR, and its TCRdb copy is limited to in-frame clones, with some not included. Altogether around 20,000 clones are present, more than 75% being singletons, with the ten largest covering about 20%. Whole-study findings and limits: As was reported, newly diagnosed patients showed lower baseline TCR diversity than healthy donors did. Prior to therapy, complete responders displayed diversity much like that of newly diagnosed patients.

On this clone itself: Its antigen is as yet unknown.

There are 15 residues in the CDR3. Trimming removed 6 bases from V and 2 bases from J; junction bases left unmatched: 4. In germline, CDR1 is KGHSH, CDR2 LQKENI. The sequencing here drew on peripheral blood mononuclear cells (PBMCs), taken before the fourth cycle of nivolumab. The rearrangement links TRBV18 to TRBJ1-5; the match to TRBD1 covers 10 bases. The receptor comes from a human donor with classical Hodgkin lymphoma. The CDR3 coding sequence is TGTGCCAGCTCGCTTGGGACAGGGGGCAATCAGCCCCAGCATTTT. Residues: CASSLGTGGNQPQHF.